This T cell receptor (beta chain) stems from a study of cytomegalovirus exposure and HLA in healthy donors. The study's findings and limits: It was assumed in the presence/absence analyses that sequencing depth was roughly uniform across donors. There were a few CMV-associated chains whose specificity for CMV antigens was confirmed in vitro.

Remarks on this clone: Its antigen is not identified.

The CDR3 is made up of 15 amino acids. V was pared by 7 bases and J by 5 bases, with 19 bases between. Germline V lookup: CDR1 SNHLY, CDR2 FYNNEI. In the PCR, 60 Vbeta and 13 Jbeta primers were used. Produced via immunoSEQ multiplex PCR; TCRdb's table is partial and in-frame only. The table has over 150,000 clones, around 75% seen once; the top ten hold 2.5% to 3.5%. The chain uses TRBV2 and TRBJ2-3; D may be TRBD2 (6 bases). This TCR came from a woman aged 45-59 years in good health and CMV-seropositive. Specimen: PBMCs. The CDR3 DNA reads TGTGCCAGCACTCCTCCTGGGGGGTCGAAAGATACGCAGTATTTT. It codes for CASTPPGGSKDTQYF.